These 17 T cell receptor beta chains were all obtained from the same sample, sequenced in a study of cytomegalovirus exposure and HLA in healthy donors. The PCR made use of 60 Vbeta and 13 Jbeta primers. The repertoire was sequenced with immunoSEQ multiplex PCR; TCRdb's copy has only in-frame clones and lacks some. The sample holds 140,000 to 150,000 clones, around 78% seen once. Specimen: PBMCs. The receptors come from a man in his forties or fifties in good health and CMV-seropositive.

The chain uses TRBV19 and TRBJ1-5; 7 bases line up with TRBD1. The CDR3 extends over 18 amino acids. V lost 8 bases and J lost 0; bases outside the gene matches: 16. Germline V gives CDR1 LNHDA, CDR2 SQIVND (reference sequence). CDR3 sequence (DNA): TGTGCCAGTTCTTCGGACAGGATTACTCTTTATAGCAATCAGCCCCAGCATTTT. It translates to CASSSDRITLYSNQPQHF.

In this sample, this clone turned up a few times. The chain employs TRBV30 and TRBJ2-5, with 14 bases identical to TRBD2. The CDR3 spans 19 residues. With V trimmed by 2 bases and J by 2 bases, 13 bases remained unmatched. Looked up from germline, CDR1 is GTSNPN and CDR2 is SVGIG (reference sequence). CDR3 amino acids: CAWSILGGLAGVRQETQYF. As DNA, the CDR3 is TGTGCCTGGAGTATTCTGGGGGGACTAGCGGGAGTGAGACAAGAGACCCAGTACTTC.

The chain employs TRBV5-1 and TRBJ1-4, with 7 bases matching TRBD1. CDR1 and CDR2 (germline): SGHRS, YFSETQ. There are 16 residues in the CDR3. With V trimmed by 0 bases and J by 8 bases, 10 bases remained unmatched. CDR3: CASSLGKGTDVEKLFF. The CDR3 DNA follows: TGCGCCAGCAGCTTGGGTAAAGGGACAGACGTCGAAAAACTGTTTTTT.

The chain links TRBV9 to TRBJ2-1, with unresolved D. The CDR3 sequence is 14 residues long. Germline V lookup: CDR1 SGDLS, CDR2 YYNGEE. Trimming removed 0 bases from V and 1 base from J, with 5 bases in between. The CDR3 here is CASSVGQSYNEQFF. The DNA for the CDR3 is TGTGCCAGCAGCGTAGGGCAATCCTACAATGAGCAGTTCTTC.

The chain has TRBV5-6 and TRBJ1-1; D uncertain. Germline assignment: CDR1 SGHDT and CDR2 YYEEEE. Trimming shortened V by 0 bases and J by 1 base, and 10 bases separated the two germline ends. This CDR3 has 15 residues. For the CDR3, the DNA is TGTGCCAGCAGCTTGGGGGAGGATAAGAACACTGAAGCTTTCTTT. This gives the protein CASSLGEDKNTEAFF.

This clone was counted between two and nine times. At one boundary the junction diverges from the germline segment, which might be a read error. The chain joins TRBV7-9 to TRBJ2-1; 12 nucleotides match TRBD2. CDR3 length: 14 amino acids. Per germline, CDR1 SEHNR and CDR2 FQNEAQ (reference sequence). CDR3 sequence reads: CSSSLAGGGNEQFF. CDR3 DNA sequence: TGTTCCAGCAGCCTAGCGGGAGGGGGGAATGAGCAGTTCTTC.

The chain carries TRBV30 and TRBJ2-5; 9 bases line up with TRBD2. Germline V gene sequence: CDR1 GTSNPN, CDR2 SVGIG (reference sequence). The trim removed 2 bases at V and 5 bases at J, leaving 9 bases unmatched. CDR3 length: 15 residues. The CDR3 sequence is CAWSPLAGGPETQYF. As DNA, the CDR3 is TGTGCCTGGAGTCCACTAGCGGGCGGGCCGGAGACCCAGTACTTC.

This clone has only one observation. CDR3: CASKRTGGETQYF. CDR3 bases: TGTGCCAGCAAGAGGACAGGGGGAGAGACCCAGTACTTC. This chain uses TRBV27 with TRBJ2-5; 10 nucleotides match TRBD1. This CDR3 is 13 amino acids long. The V gene's germline CDR1 is MNHEY and CDR2 SMNVEV (reference sequence). The J segment lost 4 bases and the V segment lost 7 bases, leaving 3 bases of the junction unmatched.

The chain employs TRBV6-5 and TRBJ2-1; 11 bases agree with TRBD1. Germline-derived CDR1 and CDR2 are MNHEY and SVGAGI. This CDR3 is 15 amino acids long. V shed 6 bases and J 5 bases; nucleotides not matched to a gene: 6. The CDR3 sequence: CASRPGTGGNNEQFF. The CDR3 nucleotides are TGTGCCAGCAGACCCGGGACAGGGGGAAACAATGAGCAGTTCTTC.

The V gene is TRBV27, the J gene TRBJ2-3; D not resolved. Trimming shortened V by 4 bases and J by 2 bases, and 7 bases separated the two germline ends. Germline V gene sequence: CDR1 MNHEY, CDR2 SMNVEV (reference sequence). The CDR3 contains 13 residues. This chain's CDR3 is CASSWANTDTQYF. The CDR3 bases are TGTGCCAGCAGTTGGGCCAACACAGATACGCAGTATTTT.

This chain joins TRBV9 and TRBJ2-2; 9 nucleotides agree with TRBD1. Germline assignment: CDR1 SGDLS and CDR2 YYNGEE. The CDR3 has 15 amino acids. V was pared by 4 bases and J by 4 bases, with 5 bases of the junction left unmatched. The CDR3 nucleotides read TGTGCCAGCAGCACGACAGGGGGAGGCACCGGGGAGCTGTTTTTT. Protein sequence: CASSTTGGGTGELFF.

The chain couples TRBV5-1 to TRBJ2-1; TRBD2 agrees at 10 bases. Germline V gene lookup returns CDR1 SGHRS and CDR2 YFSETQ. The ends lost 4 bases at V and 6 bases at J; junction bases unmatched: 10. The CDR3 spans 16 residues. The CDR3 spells CASSQGSSGRGNEQFF. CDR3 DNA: TGCGCCAGCAGCCAGGGCTCCAGCGGGAGGGGCAATGAGCAGTTCTTC.

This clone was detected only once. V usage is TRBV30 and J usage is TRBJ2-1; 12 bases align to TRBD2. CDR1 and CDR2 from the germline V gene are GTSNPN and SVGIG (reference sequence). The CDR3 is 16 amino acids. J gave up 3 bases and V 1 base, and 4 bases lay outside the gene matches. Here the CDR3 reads CAWSARGLAGYNEQFF. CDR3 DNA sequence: TGTGCCTGGAGTGCCAGGGGACTAGCGGGCTACAATGAGCAGTTCTTC.

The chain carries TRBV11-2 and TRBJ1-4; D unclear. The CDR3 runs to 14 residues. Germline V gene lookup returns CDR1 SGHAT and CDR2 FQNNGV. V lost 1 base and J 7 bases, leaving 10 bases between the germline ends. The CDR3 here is CASSLGLRSEKLFF. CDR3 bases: TGTGCCAGCAGCTTAGGGTTAAGGAGTGAAAAACTGTTTTTT.

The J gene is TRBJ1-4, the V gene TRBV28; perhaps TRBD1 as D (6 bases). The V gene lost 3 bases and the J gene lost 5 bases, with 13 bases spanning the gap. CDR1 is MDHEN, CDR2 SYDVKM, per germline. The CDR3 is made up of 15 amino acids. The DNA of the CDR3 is TGTGCCAGCAGTTTTTACAGGGTGGAAAATGAAAAACTGTTTTTT. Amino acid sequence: CASSFYRVENEKLFF.

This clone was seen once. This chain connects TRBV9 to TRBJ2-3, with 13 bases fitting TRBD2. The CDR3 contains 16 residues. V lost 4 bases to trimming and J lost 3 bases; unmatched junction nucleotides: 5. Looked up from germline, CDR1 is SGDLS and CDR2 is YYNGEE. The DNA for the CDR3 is TGTGCCAGCAGCTCGCGGACTAGCGGGAGAACAGATACGCAGTATTTT. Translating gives CASSSRTSGRTDTQYF.

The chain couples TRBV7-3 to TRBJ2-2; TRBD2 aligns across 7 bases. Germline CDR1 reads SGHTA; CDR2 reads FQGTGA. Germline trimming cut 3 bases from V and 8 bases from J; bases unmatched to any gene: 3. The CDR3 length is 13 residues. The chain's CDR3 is CASSLGLIGELFF. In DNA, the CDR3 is TGTGCCAGCAGCTTGGGACTAATAGGGGAGCTGTTTTTT.